What follows describes a single T cell receptor beta chain. TCRdb's copy holds only in-frame clones and misses some; the assay was immunoSEQ multiplex PCR. The top ten hold around 2% of the sample, which has about 69,000 clones, almost 95% seen once. This sample is drawn from a study of T cell changes during pregnancy in multiple sclerosis. This clonotype was sampled from a female donor in good health, enrolled as a control in a pregnancy study. The starting material was peripheral blood, obtained in the third trimester of pregnancy.

The CDR3 region has the DNA TGTGCCAGCAGTGTAGAGATCCCGTCGAATGAGCAGTTCTTC. Its protein is CASSVEIPSNEQFF. This chain joins TRBV2 and TRBJ2-1; no definite D call. V lost 4 bases to trimming and J lost 7 bases, with 14 bases between them. The V gene's germline CDR1 is SNHLY and CDR2 FYNNEI. The CDR3 sequence is 14 residues long.